Listed here are 9 T cell receptor beta chains from one sample, sequenced in a study of T-cell memory formation after mild COVID-19. TCRdb itself ran the 5' RACE reads through MiXCR, one entry per CDR3 protein. Here the sample spans a few hundred thousand distinct CDR3 sequences, 20% to 25% being singletons. The material sequenced was PBMCs or a T cell subset sorted from them (not recorded which). These receptors originate from an adult woman who had mild COVID-19 (a few samples of this study predate the infection). Cell type and time point are not known.

The sample holds a few counts of this clonotype. V and J are TRBV18 and TRBJ2-7; 7 positions match TRBD2. This CDR3 is built from 14 residues. With 2 bases clipped from V and 2 bases from J, the junction kept 3 bases outside the gene matches. Germline-derived CDR1 and CDR2 are KGHSH and LQKENI. The CDR3 reads CASSPFGTTYEQYF. DNA of the CDR3: TGTGCCAGCTCACCATTTGGGACTACCTACGAGCAGTACTTC.

On this clonotype itself: Just one base apart from a much larger clone, this may be a read error. The V gene is TRBV13, the J gene TRBJ2-7; 9 bases match TRBD2. Trimming took 3 bases from V and 2 from J; bases not matched to a gene: 2. This CDR3 has 14 amino acids. The germline V gene has CDR1 PRHDT and CDR2 FYEKMQ (reference sequence). Here the CDR3 DNA reads TGTGCCAGCAGCTTTAGCGGGAGCACCTACGAGCAGTACTTC. This encodes CASSFSGSTYEQYF.

This clonotype showed up just a few times. The chain joins TRBV5-1 to TRBJ2-5, with TRBD1 matching 8 bases. The CDR3 contains 14 residues. The V gene's germline CDR1 is SGHRS and CDR2 YFSETQ. V dropped 4 bases and J dropped 5; count of bases not matched to a gene: 7. In nucleotides, the CDR3 is TGCGCCAGCAGCCAAGAAAACAGGGGGGAGACCCAGTACTTC. Protein product: CASSQENRGETQYF.

V is TRBV7-9 and J is TRBJ1-4; D ambiguous. V was trimmed by 4 bases and J by 4 bases, leaving 13 bases between them. The length of the CDR3 is 15 residues. CDR1 and CDR2 (germline): SEHNR, FQNEAQ (reference sequence). The DNA for the CDR3 is TGTGCCAGCAGCTCCCAAGGGAAGATTAATGAAAAACTGTTTTTT. It translates to CASSSQGKINEKLFF. Full variable domain (missing parts from reference TRBV7-9 and TRBJ1-4): DTGVSQNPRHKITKRGQNVTFRCDPISEHNRLYWYRQTLGQGPEFLTYFQNEAQLEKSRLLSDRFSAERPKGSFSTLEIQRTEQGDSAMYLCASSSQGKINEKLFFGSGTQLSVL.

This clonotype was observed a handful of times. This chain uses TRBV19 with TRBJ1-6; unclear D gene. Germline CDR1 reads LNHDA; CDR2 reads SQIVND (reference sequence). Between the trimmed V and J ends, which lost 2 bases and 10 bases, there was a span of 15 bases. There are 15 residues in the CDR3. Written as DNA, the CDR3 is TGTGCCAGTAGTATAACTAAGGGAGGAGGATCACCCCTCCACTTT. Translated: CASSITKGGGSPLHF.

This clonotype has just a few counts. The rearrangement links TRBV12-3 or TRBV12-4 to TRBJ2-2; D is ambiguous. V was cut by 6 bases and J by 2 bases, with 10 bases left in between. The CDR3 totals 14 residues. Here the CDR3 DNA reads TGTGCCAGCAGACGGACGGATAACACCGGGGAGCTGTTTTTT. It is translated as CASRRTDNTGELFF.

This sequence joins TRBV10-3 and TRBJ1-5; 10 bases are a match to TRBD1. With 6 bases clipped from V and 3 bases from J, the junction kept 5 bases outside the gene matches. Germline V gene sequence: CDR1 ENHRY, CDR2 SYGVKD. The CDR3 sequence is 15 residues long. CDR3 region: CAIRAGTGDNQPQHF. Here the CDR3 DNA reads TGTGCCATCAGGGCCGGGACAGGGGACAATCAGCCCCAGCATTTT.

This chain uses TRBV24-1 with TRBJ2-2, with D hard to call. Trimming stripped 6 bases from V and 6 bases from J, with 4 bases between. The CDR3 is 11 residues long. The V gene's germline CDR1 is KGHDR and CDR2 SFDVKD. For the CDR3, the DNA is TGTGCCACCAGTTGGTCCGGGGAGCTGTTTTTT. Translation gives CATSWSGELFF.

This clonotype was picked up a small number of times. This chain joins TRBV30 and TRBJ1-6; D is uncertain. CDR3 length: 15 residues. V gave up 3 bases and J gave up 5 bases, with 14 bases separating them. The germline CDR1 and CDR2 sequences are GTSNPN and SVGIG (reference sequence). The CDR3 DNA is TGTGCCTGGAGGTTCGATTCCTCAGATAATTCACCCCTCCACTTT. Protein product: CAWRFDSSDNSPLHF.